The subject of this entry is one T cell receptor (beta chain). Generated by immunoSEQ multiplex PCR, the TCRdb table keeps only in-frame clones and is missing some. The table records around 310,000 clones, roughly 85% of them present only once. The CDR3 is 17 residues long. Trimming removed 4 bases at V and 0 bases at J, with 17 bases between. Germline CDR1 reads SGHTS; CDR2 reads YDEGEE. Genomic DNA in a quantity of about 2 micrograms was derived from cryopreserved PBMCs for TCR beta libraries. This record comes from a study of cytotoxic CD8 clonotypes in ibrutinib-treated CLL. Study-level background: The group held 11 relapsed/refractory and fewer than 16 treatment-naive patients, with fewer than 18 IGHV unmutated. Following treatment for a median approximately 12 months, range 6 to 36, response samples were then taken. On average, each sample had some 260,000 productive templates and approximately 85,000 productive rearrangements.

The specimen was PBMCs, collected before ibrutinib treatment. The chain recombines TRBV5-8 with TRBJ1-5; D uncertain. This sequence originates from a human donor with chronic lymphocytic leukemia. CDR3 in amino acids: CASSNSGTEYSNQPQHF. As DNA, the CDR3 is TGTGCCAGCAGCAACAGCGGAACGGAATATAGCAATCAGCCCCAGCATTTT.